These 14 T cell receptor beta chains were all obtained from the same sample, sequenced in a study of shared clonotypes between healthy human individuals. TCRdb's copy holds only in-frame clones and misses some; the assay was immunoSEQ multiplex PCR. Here the sample spans about 2.1 million clones, 90% to 95% being singletons. CD45RO-negative CD8 cells positively selected for CCR7 made up the naive population, which excluded terminally differentiated effector memory CD45RA+ cells. Source material: naive CD8+ T cells from PBMCs. These receptors originate from a man younger than 35 in good health. Some clones in this sample may be carry-over from other donors' samples.

The table lists this clone with a count of one. The chain couples TRBV19 to TRBJ2-1; D is unclear. The CDR3 extends over 18 amino acids. Germline V gives CDR1 LNHDA, CDR2 SQIVND (reference sequence). V gave up 1 base and J gave up 0 bases, with 16 bases separating them. CDR3 loop: CASSIAGSPPSSYNEQFF. CDR3 DNA sequence: TGTGCCAGTAGTATAGCCGGGTCACCGCCGAGCTCCTACAATGAGCAGTTCTTC.

V gene TRBV9 combines with J gene TRBJ2-3; the match to TRBD1 covers 7 bases. Germline lookup yields CDR1 SGDLS and CDR2 YYNGEE. The CDR3 contains 15 residues. With 3 bases clipped from V and 1 base from J, the junction kept 5 bases outside the gene matches. CDR3 amino acids: CASSGAGTGTDTQYF. CDR3 bases: TGTGCCAGCAGCGGCGCCGGGACAGGCACAGATACGCAGTATTTT. Full variable domain (outside the CDR3, taken from reference TRBV9 and TRBJ2-3): DSGVTQTPKHLITATGQRVTLRCSPRSGDLSVYWYQQSLDQGLQFLIQYYNGEERAKGNILERFSAQQFPDLHSELNLSSLELGDSALYFCASSGAGTGTDTQYFGPGTRLTVL.

The CDR3 reads CASSLEGTPGHYGYTF. CDR3 coding DNA: TGTGCCAGCAGCTTAGAGGGTACGCCAGGACACTATGGCTACACCTTC. The gene calls are TRBV7-9 and TRBJ1-2; no clear D gene. Germline V gene data show CDR1 as SEHNR and CDR2 as FQNEAQ (reference sequence). V lost 1 base and J 3 bases, leaving 15 bases between the germline ends. The CDR3 length is 16 residues.

The gene calls are TRBV7-2 and TRBJ2-2, with a tentative D call TRBD1 (5 bases). CDR1 is SGHTA and CDR2 is FQGNSA in the germline V gene. This CDR3 is 14 amino acids long. Trimming cost V 8 bases and J 4 bases, with 14 bases left between them. This chain's CDR3 is CASLERGSTGELFF. The CDR3 nucleotides are TGTGCCAGCTTGGAAAGGGGAAGCACCGGGGAGCTGTTTTTT.

CDR3 DNA sequence: TGTGCCAGCAGTTCATTGACAGGGAGCTCCTACAATGAGCAGTTCTTC. Translated, it gives CASSSLTGSSYNEQFF. The chain couples TRBV27 to TRBJ2-1; 7 bases map to TRBD1. Germline V CDR1 and CDR2: MNHEY, SMNVEV (reference sequence). The CDR3 extends over 16 amino acids. V trimming: 4 bases; J trimming: 0 bases; junction bases outside the gene matches: 6.

The chain combines TRBV9 with TRBJ2-3; TRBD2 matches at 11 bases. The CDR3 totals 15 residues. The V segment lost 2 bases and the J segment 5 bases; nucleotides outside the gene matches: 4. Germline V gene lookup returns CDR1 SGDLS and CDR2 YYNGEE. The CDR3 nucleotides read TGTGCCAGCAGCGTTACTAGCGGGAGTCTAGATACGCAGTATTTT. This encodes CASSVTSGSLDTQYF.

The chain uses TRBV7-2 and TRBJ1-4; D not resolved. The CDR3 length is 14 residues. Germline CDR1 and CDR2: SGHTA and FQGNSA. The V end lost 1 base, the J end lost 2 bases, and 5 bases lay between the germline ends. The CDR3 nucleotides read TGTGCCAGCAGCTTAGGGTTGACTAATGAAAAACTGTTTTTT. This sequence encodes CASSLGLTNEKLFF. Full variable domain (outside the CDR3, taken from reference TRBV7-2 and TRBJ1-4): GAGVSQSPSNKVTEKGKDVELRCDPISGHTALYWYRQSLGQGLEFLIYFQGNSAPDKSGLPSDRFSAERTGGSVSTLTIQRTQQEDSAVYLCASSLGLTNEKLFFGSGTQLSVL.

The rearrangement links TRBV9 to TRBJ2-7; the D is unclear. V shed 4 bases and J shed 3 bases, with 20 bases lying between them. Per germline, CDR1 SGDLS and CDR2 YYNGEE. The CDR3 has 16 amino acids. CDR3 DNA sequence: TGTGCCAGCAGCCCCGGTGTCTTTGCAGAGCACTACGAGCAGTACTTC. This translates into CASSPGVFAEHYEQYF.

The chain has TRBV29-1 and TRBJ2-5, with TRBD2 identical over 14 bases. V lost 3 bases, J lost 1 base, and 7 bases stayed unmatched. Germline values: CDR1 SQVTM, CDR2 ANQGSEA. The CDR3 contains 17 residues. The CDR3 sequence is CSVDRWTSGRIQETQYF. DNA of the CDR3: TGCAGCGTTGACCGATGGACTAGCGGGAGGATCCAAGAGACCCAGTACTTC.

The V call is TRBV29-1, the J call TRBJ1-5, with 7 bases identical to TRBD1. From germline, CDR1 is SQVTM and CDR2 ANQGSEA. The length of the CDR3 is 13 residues. V trimming: 5 bases; J trimming: 6 bases; junction bases outside the gene matches: 7. CDR3 nucleotides: TGCAGCGTTCTTACAGGGGAGGCTCAGCCCCAGCATTTT. Translation gives CSVLTGEAQPQHF.

J is TRBJ2-7 and V is TRBV28; D possibly uses TRBD1 or TRBD2 (6 bases each). The germline gives CDR1 MDHEN, CDR2 SYDVKM. The CDR3 is 17 residues long. V was trimmed by 1 base and J by 1 base, leaving 17 bases between them. The CDR3 nucleotides read TGTGCCAGCAGTTTATTAGTTAGGGGGGCTGGGTCCTACGAGCAGTACTTC. It translates to CASSLLVRGAGSYEQYF. Combining the CDR3 with reference TRBV28 and TRBJ2-7 gives the whole variable domain DVKVTQSSRYLVKRTGEKVFLECVQDMDHENMFWYRQDPGLGLRLIYFSYDVKMKEKGDIPEGYSVSREKKERFSLILESASTNQTSMYLCASSLLVRGAGSYEQYFGPGTRLTVT.

The rearrangement joins TRBV10-1 to TRBJ2-7; the D gene is possibly TRBD2 (5 bases). Germline V gives CDR1 WNHNN, CDR2 SYGVQD (reference sequence). The CDR3 extends over 13 amino acids. Deletions cut 2 bases from V and 2 bases from J, with 7 bases between. The CDR3 DNA is TGCGCCAGCAGTGAGACGGGGACCTACGAGCAGTACTTC. This codes for CASSETGTYEQYF.

The J gene is TRBJ2-7, the V gene TRBV27, with D perhaps being TRBD1 or TRBD2 (5 bases each). Trimming left V 2 bases short and J 4 bases short, with 15 bases between. Germline CDR1 reads MNHEY; CDR2 reads SMNVEV (reference sequence). The CDR3 consists of 15 residues. The CDR3 reads CASSLPGTEEYEQYF. CDR3 DNA: TGTGCCAGCAGTTTACCCGGGACGGAAGAATACGAGCAGTACTTC.

This clone has a single count. Written as DNA, the CDR3 is TGTGCCATCAGTGCAGGGACGGAAGGCTCTGGAAACACCATATATTTT. This codes for CAISAGTEGSGNTIYF. V and J are TRBV10-3 and TRBJ1-3; TRBD1 is a possible D gene (5 bases). V dropped 4 bases and J dropped 0 bases, with 13 bases sitting between them. The germline gives CDR1 ENHRY, CDR2 SYGVKD. The CDR3 runs 16 residues.